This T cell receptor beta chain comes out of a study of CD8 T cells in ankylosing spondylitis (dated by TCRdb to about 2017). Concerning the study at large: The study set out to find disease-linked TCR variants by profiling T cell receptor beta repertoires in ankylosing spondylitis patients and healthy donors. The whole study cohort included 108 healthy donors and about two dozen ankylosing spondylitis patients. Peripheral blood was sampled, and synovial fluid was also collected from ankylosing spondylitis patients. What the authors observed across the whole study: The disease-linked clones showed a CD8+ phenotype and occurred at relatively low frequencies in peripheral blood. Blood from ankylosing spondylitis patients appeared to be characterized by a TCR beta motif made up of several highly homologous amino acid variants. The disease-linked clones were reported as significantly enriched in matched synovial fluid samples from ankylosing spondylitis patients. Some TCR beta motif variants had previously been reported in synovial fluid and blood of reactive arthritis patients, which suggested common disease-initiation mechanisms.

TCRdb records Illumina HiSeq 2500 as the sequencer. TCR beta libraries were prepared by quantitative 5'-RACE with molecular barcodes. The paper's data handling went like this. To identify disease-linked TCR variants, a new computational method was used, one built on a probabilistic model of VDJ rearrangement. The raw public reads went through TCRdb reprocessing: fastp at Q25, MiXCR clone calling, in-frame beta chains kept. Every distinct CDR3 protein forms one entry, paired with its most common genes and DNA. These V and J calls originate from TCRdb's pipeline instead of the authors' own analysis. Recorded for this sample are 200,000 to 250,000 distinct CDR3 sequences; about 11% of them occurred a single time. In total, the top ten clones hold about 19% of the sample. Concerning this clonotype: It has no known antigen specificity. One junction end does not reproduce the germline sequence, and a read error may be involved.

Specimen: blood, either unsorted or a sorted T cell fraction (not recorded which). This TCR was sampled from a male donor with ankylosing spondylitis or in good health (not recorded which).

In nucleotide form, the sequence is TGTGCCAGCAGCTTGGATCTCGGGGGGGAAGTTTTT. This translates into CASSLDLGGEVF. The chain links TRBV5-6 with TRBJ2-3, and 8 junctional nucleotides match TRBD2. Including the terminal cysteine and phenylalanine, the CDR3 comprises 12 residues. Of the read, only the CDR3 DNA is kept; its 36 bases are in frame from base 1. CDR1 and CDR2 are drawn from the germline V gene: SGHDT, YYEEEE.